Each of the 27 T cell receptor beta chains below was sequenced from the same sample in a study of CD8 T cells in Susac syndrome. Random hexamers served to reverse transcribe about 0.5 to 1 ug RNA. TCRdb reprocessed the immunoSEQ multiplex PCR reads with MiXCR, giving one entry per CDR3 protein. The table lists about 300,000 distinct CDR3 sequences, 85% of them singletons. The sequencing input was CD8+ T cells from PBMCs. Receptors were obtained from a human donor with multiple sclerosis.

This chain connects TRBV30 to TRBJ1-1; D perhaps matches TRBD1 (5 bases). Trimming took off 0 bases at V and 8 bases at J, with 16 bases between the two ends. Germline CDR1 reads GTSNPN; CDR2 reads SVGIG (reference sequence). The CDR3 is 14 amino acids. For the CDR3, the DNA is TGTGCCTGGAGTGTACGGAATAGTGGGACGGAAGCTTTCTTT. Its protein product is CAWSVRNSGTEAFF.

V usage is TRBV6-5 and J usage is TRBJ1-1, with 7 bases lining up with TRBD1. CDR3 length equals 13 residues. From germline, CDR1 is MNHEY and CDR2 SVGAGI. J lost 6 bases, V lost 6 bases, and 7 bases had no gene match. DNA of the CDR3: TGTGCCAGCAGCGACAGGGAACGTTCTGAAGCTTTCTTT. This translates into CASSDRERSEAFF.

The chain is built from TRBV19 and TRBJ2-1, with D hard to call. The germline V and J ends were trimmed by 3 bases and 8 bases, with 8 bases remaining between them. Germline V CDR1 and CDR2: LNHDA, SQIVND (reference sequence). The length of the CDR3 is 12 residues. The CDR3 coding sequence is TGTGCCAGTAGTATGGGGTGGTATGAGCAGTTCTTC. As protein: CASSMGWYEQFF.

The chain joins TRBV6-1 to TRBJ1-1, with D hard to call. This CDR3 has 11 residues. CDR1 and CDR2 (germline): MNHNS, SASEGT. V lost 6 bases to trimming and J lost 1 base, with 3 bases between them. CDR3 in amino acids: CASRGNTEAFF. CDR3 coding DNA: TGTGCCAGCAGGGGGAACACTGAAGCTTTCTTT.

The V call is TRBV15, the J call TRBJ2-1; D unclear. The V gene's germline CDR1 is LNHNV and CDR2 YYDKDF (reference sequence). V dropped 0 bases and J dropped 2 bases, with 5 bases sitting between them. The CDR3 is 14 residues long. The CDR3 nucleotides read TGTGCCACCAGCAGAGATTACCCCTACAATGAGCAGTTCTTC. The encoded protein is CATSRDYPYNEQFF.

V gene TRBV6-5 combines with J gene TRBJ2-1; 8 positions agree with TRBD2. The J segment lost 7 bases and the V segment lost 2 bases, leaving 13 bases of the junction unmatched. CDR3 size: 17 residues. From germline, CDR1 is MNHEY and CDR2 SVGAGI. Here the CDR3 reads CASSYPTSGGSGNEQFF. The CDR3 DNA follows: TGTGCCAGCAGTTACCCAACATCGGGAGGGAGCGGGAATGAGCAGTTCTTC.

The chain has TRBV7-9 and TRBJ2-1; D not resolved. The CDR3 has 13 residues. Germline-derived CDR1 and CDR2 are SEHNR and FQNEAQ (reference sequence). V was clipped by 0 bases and J by 4 bases, with 4 bases between them. The CDR3, as DNA: TGTGCCAGCAGCTTAGCACCATACAATGAGCAGTTCTTC. Translated, it gives CASSLAPYNEQFF.

This clonotype was picked up a small number of times. CDR3 DNA: TGTGCCACCACGGCGGGAGATGAGCAGTTCTTC. This translates into CATTAGDEQFF. The chain employs TRBV24-1 and TRBJ2-1, with 7 bases lining up with TRBD2. The CDR3 has 11 amino acids. V dropped 8 bases and J dropped 8; count of bases not matched to a gene: 2. The germline gives CDR1 KGHDR, CDR2 SFDVKD.

CDR3 in DNA: TGCAGCGTGGGGGACCGAGAAAGTCAGCCCCAGCATTTT. Encoded protein: CSVGDRESQPQHF. The V gene is TRBV29-1, the J gene TRBJ1-5, with D possibly matching TRBD1 (5 bases). The ends were cut back, 6 bases at V and 6 bases at J, with 15 bases in the middle. Germline assignment: CDR1 SQVTM and CDR2 ANQGSEA. This CDR3 is built from 13 residues.

The chain uses TRBV11-2 and TRBJ1-1; 8 bases are a match to TRBD1. The CDR3 is made up of 15 amino acids. V shed 8 bases and J 1 base; nucleotides not matched to a gene: 9. Germline lookup yields CDR1 SGHAT and CDR2 FQNNGV. The CDR3, as DNA: TGTGCCAGCGGTTCAGGGGGCGCCGGGAACACTGAAGCTTTCTTT. Encoded protein: CASGSGGAGNTEAFF.

The rearrangement joins TRBV12-3 or TRBV12-4 to TRBJ2-7; 10 positions match TRBD1. The V segment lost 6 bases and the J segment 8 bases; nucleotides outside the gene matches: 16. The CDR3 spans 16 residues. The CDR3 DNA reads TGTGCCAGCAGCTTAAAAGGGGACAGGGGAGGCGAGAAGCAGTACTTC. Its protein is CASSLKGDRGGEKQYF.

This chain links TRBV29-1 with TRBJ2-1; the D is unclear. The CDR3 covers 15 residues. The V end lost 3 bases, the J end lost 0 bases, and 12 bases lay between the germline ends. Germline CDR1 is SQVTM and CDR2 is ANQGSEA. In DNA, the CDR3 is TGCAGCGTTGACGATTTTGCTAGCTCCTACAATGAGCAGTTCTTC. Its translation: CSVDDFASSYNEQFF.

This chain links TRBV9 with TRBJ1-3, with D perhaps TRBD1 (5 bases). CDR3 size: 14 residues. The germline V gene has CDR1 SGDLS and CDR2 YYNGEE. V lost 7 bases and J 4 bases, leaving 15 bases between the germline ends. The CDR3 reads CASGGELAGNTIYF. CDR3 sequence (DNA): TGTGCCAGCGGGGGGGAACTGGCCGGAAACACCATATATTTT.

The chain carries TRBV28 and TRBJ2-7; D possibly matches TRBD1 or TRBD2 (5 bases each). Germline V gene data show CDR1 as MDHEN and CDR2 as SYDVKM. The V end was cut by 6 bases, the J end by 6 bases, with 18 bases between. This CDR3 contains 14 residues. CDR3 in DNA: TGTGCCAGCAGCCACAGAGGGACCCTTACCGAGCAGTACTTC. Its translation is CASSHRGTLTEQYF. The entire variable domain, with the rest obtained from reference TRBV28 and TRBJ2-7, is as follows: DVKVTQSSRYLVKRTGEKVFLECVQDMDHENMFWYRQDPGLGLRLIYFSYDVKMKEKGDIPEGYSVSREKKERFSLILESASTNQTSMYLCASSHRGTLTEQYFGPGTRLTVT.

The V gene is TRBV6-1, the J gene TRBJ1-1; D is uncertain. The CDR3 is 15 amino acids. V was clipped by 0 bases and J by 1 base, with 9 bases between them. CDR1 and CDR2 (germline): MNHNS, SASEGT. The CDR3 nucleotides are TGTGCCAGCAGTGAAGCAAACACAGCGAACACTGAAGCTTTCTTT. As protein: CASSEANTANTEAFF.

The chain employs TRBV9 and TRBJ2-7; D may be TRBD2 (5 bases). This CDR3 is 16 amino acids long. Germline assignment: CDR1 SGDLS and CDR2 YYNGEE. V was cut by 4 bases and J by 0 bases, with 17 bases left in between. CDR3 residues: CASSPDAAVSSYEQYF. Here the CDR3 DNA reads TGTGCCAGCAGCCCCGACGCAGCGGTAAGCTCCTACGAGCAGTACTTC. The variable domain in full, with the rest retrieved from reference TRBV9 and TRBJ2-7, is DSGVTQTPKHLITATGQRVTLRCSPRSGDLSVYWYQQSLDQGLQFLIQYYNGEERAKGNILERFSAQQFPDLHSELNLSSLELGDSALYFCASSPDAAVSSYEQYFGPGTRLTVT.

This rearrangement joins TRBV5-1 to TRBJ2-7; a weak D match, TRBD2 (6 bases). Per germline, CDR1 SGHRS and CDR2 YFSETQ. The CDR3 covers 15 residues. The germline V and J ends were trimmed by 0 bases and 4 bases, with 14 bases remaining between them. As DNA, the CDR3 is TGCGCCAGCAGCTTGGGATGGACTCGGGAGTACGAGCAGTACTTC. This translates into CASSLGWTREYEQYF. The full variable domain, with the rest looked up from reference TRBV5-1 and TRBJ2-7, is KAGVTQTPRYLIKTRGQQVTLSCSPISGHRSVSWYQQTPGQGLQFLFEYFSETQRNKGNFPGRFSGRQFSNSRSEMNVSTLELGDSALYLCASSLGWTREYEQYFGPGTRLTVT.

The V and J genes are TRBV13 and TRBJ2-7; 9 bases match TRBD2. V dropped 1 base and J dropped 2; count of bases not matched to a gene: 3. This CDR3 region has 15 residues. The V gene's germline CDR1 is PRHDT and CDR2 FYEKMQ (reference sequence). The chain's CDR3 is CASSLASSGTYEQYF. The CDR3 region has the DNA TGTGCCAGCAGCTTAGCGTCTAGCGGGACCTACGAGCAGTACTTC.

The chain is built from TRBV15 and TRBJ1-1, with a possible D match to TRBD1 (6 bases). V shed 0 bases and J shed 6 bases, with 17 bases lying between them. The germline CDR1 and CDR2 sequences are LNHNV and YYDKDF (reference sequence). This CDR3 spans 16 amino acids. CDR3 DNA sequence: TGTGCCACCAGCAGAGATTGGCAGGGGCGATTGGCTGAAGCTTTCTTT. This gives the protein CATSRDWQGRLAEAFF.

The chain couples TRBV20-1 to TRBJ2-1; 7 bases align to TRBD1. The CDR3 sequence is 14 residues long. Looked up from germline, CDR1 is DFQATT and CDR2 is SNEGSKA (reference sequence). V dropped 5 bases and J dropped 0; count of bases not matched to a gene: 4. CDR3: CSAPGQNSYNEQFF. In DNA form, the CDR3 reads TGCAGTGCTCCGGGACAGAACTCCTACAATGAGCAGTTCTTC.

This chain links TRBV6-1 with TRBJ2-1; no firm D call. Trimming cost V 8 bases and J 3 bases, with 8 bases left between them. The length of the CDR3 is 12 residues. Germline CDR1 reads MNHNS; CDR2 reads SASEGT. The CDR3 reads CASGDDYNEQFF. DNA of the CDR3: TGTGCCAGCGGGGATGACTACAATGAGCAGTTCTTC.

This rearrangement joins TRBV20-1 to TRBJ2-7, with D perhaps being TRBD1 or TRBD2 (8 bases each). The V gene's germline CDR1 is DFQATT and CDR2 SNEGSKA (reference sequence). V lost 0 bases and J 6 bases, leaving 15 bases between the germline ends. The CDR3 length is 14 residues. Written as DNA, the CDR3 is TGCAGTGCTAGAGATTACAGGGGGACTAGCGAGCAGTACTTC. It codes for CSARDYRGTSEQYF.

This chain links TRBV6-2 or TRBV6-3 with TRBJ1-4; a weak D match, TRBD1 (5 bases). V was trimmed by 6 bases and J by 2 bases, leaving 16 bases between them. The germline gives CDR1 MNHEY, CDR2 SVGEGT. The CDR3 totals 16 residues. The CDR3 region is CASRAIGTATNEKLFF. CDR3 in DNA: TGTGCCAGCAGGGCGATCGGGACCGCGACTAATGAAAAACTGTTTTTT.

The CDR3 DNA reads TGTGCCAGCAGTTACTCGATCCCGGGACAGGGCTATGGCTACACCTTC. Amino acid sequence: CASSYSIPGQGYGYTF. The chain links TRBV6-5 to TRBJ1-2; 9 positions match TRBD1. CDR1 is MNHEY and CDR2 is SVGAGI in the germline V gene. This CDR3 contains 16 residues. Germline trimming cut 0 bases from V and 4 bases from J; bases unmatched to any gene: 6.

The chain carries TRBV10-1 and TRBJ2-3; 8 bases are shared with TRBD2. Germline trimming cut 2 bases from V and 2 bases from J; bases unmatched to any gene: 3. This CDR3 is 15 amino acids long. Germline values: CDR1 WNHNN, CDR2 SYGVQD (reference sequence). The CDR3 DNA reads TGCGCCAGCAGTGAGGAAGCGGGGGCCACAGATACGCAGTATTTT. Its translation: CASSEEAGATDTQYF.

This clonotype was counted a few times. The chain combines TRBV27 with TRBJ2-7; 7 bases align to TRBD1. Germline lookup yields CDR1 MNHEY and CDR2 SMNVEV (reference sequence). The CDR3 has 14 residues. V shed 4 bases and J 2 bases; nucleotides not matched to a gene: 5. The CDR3 sequence is CASSYDREPYEQYF. The CDR3 DNA is TGTGCCAGCAGTTACGACAGGGAACCCTACGAGCAGTACTTC.

The CDR3 here is CASSLNSLYNEQFF. The CDR3 region has the DNA TGTGCCAGCAGTTTAAATAGCCTCTACAATGAGCAGTTCTTC. The V gene is TRBV28, the J gene TRBJ2-1; no definite D call. CDR3 size: 14 residues. V lost 2 bases and J lost 3, with 8 bases in between. Germline V gives CDR1 MDHEN, CDR2 SYDVKM.